Listed here are 11 T cell receptor beta chains from one sample, sequenced in a study of T cells after yellow fever vaccination (dated by TCRdb to the late 2010s). The library was generated by 5' RACE. Sequencer: Illumina HiSeq 2500. Using fastp at Q25 and MiXCR, TCRdb reprocessed the public reads and kept productive beta chains. Rows matching on CDR3 protein sequence are summarized as one entry with the most common DNA and genes. A total of just under 600,000 distinct CDR3 sequences appear in this sample, approximately 12% of them only once. The ten top clones hold about 14% of the sample. Explained via the paper, the treatment or condition label denotes: live attenuated yellow fever vaccine strain. The specimen was PBMCs, collected on the day of the yellow fever booster vaccination. The origin of the receptors is a man aged 25-45 years who received the YFV17D yellow fever vaccine.

The chain has TRBV6-1 and TRBJ2-2; 11 positions match TRBD2. Per the germline V gene, CDR1 is MNHNS and CDR2 is SASEGT. This CDR3 comprises 16 residues. V was pared by 6 bases and J by 7 bases, with 10 bases of the junction left unmatched. The chain's CDR3 is CASSRTSGPLGGELFF. The CDR3 DNA follows: TGTGCCAGCAGCCGGACTAGCGGGCCCCTTGGCGGGGAGCTGTTTTTT.

This clonotype appeared a few times. The gene calls are TRBV7-9 and TRBJ2-7; 10 bases map to TRBD2. CDR1 is SEHNR, CDR2 FQNEAQ, per germline (reference sequence). The CDR3 loop spans 15 amino acids. V dropped 5 bases and J dropped 4; count of bases not matched to a gene: 8. The CDR3 reads CASSGEAGGGYEQYF. The CDR3 DNA reads as TGTGCCAGCAGCGGGGAAGCGGGAGGGGGATACGAGCAGTACTTC.

J is TRBJ2-2 and V is TRBV7-2; D is undetermined. The CDR3 is made up of 15 amino acids. Per the germline V gene, CDR1 is SGHTA and CDR2 is FQGNSA. The V end lost 6 bases, the J end lost 2 bases, and 13 bases lay between the germline ends. This CDR3 reads CASSQTEINTGELFF. CDR3 in DNA: TGTGCCAGCAGTCAAACAGAGATTAACACCGGGGAGCTGTTTTTT. The full variable domain, completed using reference TRBV7-2 and TRBJ2-2, is GAGVSQSPSNKVTEKGKDVELRCDPISGHTALYWYRQSLGQGLEFLIYFQGNSAPDKSGLPSDRFSAERTGGSVSTLTIQRTQQEDSAVYLCASSQTEINTGELFFGEGSRLTVL.

This clonotype has a handful of counts. The chain recombines TRBV11-2 with TRBJ1-1; a possible D gene is TRBD1 (5 bases). The germline gives CDR1 SGHAT, CDR2 FQNNGV. The V gene lost 0 bases and the J gene lost 0 bases, with 8 bases spanning the gap. CDR3 length equals 15 residues. This CDR3 reads CASSLENRMNTEAFF. The CDR3 coding sequence is TGTGCCAGCAGCTTAGAAAACAGGATGAACACTGAAGCTTTCTTT.

V and J are TRBV20-1 and TRBJ1-5, with no clear D. V lost 3 bases and J 5 bases, leaving 14 bases between the germline ends. CDR1 DFQATT and CDR2 SNEGSKA come from the germline V gene (reference sequence). The CDR3 runs 14 residues. CDR3 protein: CSASSVNWDQPQHF. The CDR3 region has the DNA TGCAGTGCTAGTTCCGTGAATTGGGATCAGCCCCAGCATTTT.

The chain uses TRBV12-3 or TRBV12-4 and TRBJ2-7; TRBD1 aligns across 8 bases. The CDR3 extends over 15 amino acids. Losses at the gene ends were 2 bases for V and 4 bases for J; bases not matched to a gene: 7. The CDR3 spells CASSLSGGAAYEQYF. CDR3 coding DNA: TGTGCCAGCAGTTTATCAGGGGGCGCCGCTTACGAGCAGTACTTC.

A few counts support this clonotype. The J gene is TRBJ2-5, the V gene TRBV12-3 or TRBV12-4, with D maybe TRBD1 (5 bases). V was clipped by 1 base and J by 0 bases, with 12 bases between them. This CDR3 has 16 amino acids. The CDR3 is CASSLGVDRNQETQYF. For the CDR3, the DNA is TGTGCCAGCAGTTTAGGAGTTGACAGAAACCAAGAGACCCAGTACTTC.

This clonotype was observed a few times. Written as DNA, the CDR3 is TGTGCCAGCAGCCCCGGAGGAGGGCTGAGGGAGACCCAGTACTTC. Translation: CASSPGGGLRETQYF. V is TRBV7-2 and J is TRBJ2-5, with D maybe TRBD2 (6 bases). The length of the CDR3 is 15 residues. Germline CDR1 is SGHTA and CDR2 is FQGNSA. The V gene lost 5 bases and the J gene lost 5 bases, with 18 bases spanning the gap.

This clonotype was seen a handful of times. This chain connects TRBV5-6 to TRBJ1-5; 7 positions match TRBD1. There are 16 residues in the CDR3. The germline V gene encodes CDR1 SGHDT and CDR2 YYEEEE. V lost 3 bases and J lost 2; bases outside the gene matches: 8. The CDR3 region is CASSSAGQSRNQPQHF. DNA for the CDR3: TGTGCCAGCAGCTCGGCGGGACAGTCCCGCAATCAGCCCCAGCATTTT.

The gene calls are TRBV7-9 and TRBJ1-3; unclear D gene. Germline CDR1 SEHNR, CDR2 FQNEAQ (reference sequence). This CDR3 has 13 amino acids. With 5 bases removed from V and 0 bases from J, the gap between germline ends came to 5 bases. The CDR3 nucleotides are TGTGCCAGCAGCCCCCTCTCTGGAAACACCATATATTTT. It specifies CASSPLSGNTIYF.

This clonotype showed up just a few times. This rearrangement joins TRBV12-3 or TRBV12-4 to TRBJ2-7; D not resolved. V was clipped by 5 bases and J by 0 bases, with 11 bases between them. CDR3 size: 14 residues. CDR3 DNA sequence: TGTGCCAGCAGTCAAGAGAGGAGCTCCTACGAGCAGTACTTC. Translating it yields CASSQERSSYEQYF.